The rows below give T cell receptor beta chains drawn from one sample of a study of blood T cell repertoires in COVID-19. Method: immunoSEQ multiplex PCR; TCRdb's copy keeps in-frame clones and lacks some. This table holds over 150,000 clones, about 89% found once. The sequenced material came from peripheral blood. The receptors were sampled from a man aged 50-59 years with acute or convalescent COVID-19. Both conserved end residues are part of each CDR3. D genes are given only for firm matches. A row's size may be missing; if present it is once, few, many or a size class.

d_call: .; clone_size: few; v_call: TRBV3-1/TRBV3-2; j_call: TRBJ2-3; cdr3_aa: CASSQPPLDTQYF; cdr3_nt: TGTGCCAGCAGCCAACCCCCCCTAGATACGCAGTATTTT
d_call: .; clone_size: .; v_call: TRBV24-1; j_call: TRBJ2-7; cdr3_aa: CATSVGETSYEQYF; cdr3_nt: TGTGCCACCAGTGTAGGGGAAACGTCCTACGAGCAGTACTTC
d_call: TRBD1; clone_size: .; v_call: TRBV9; j_call: TRBJ2-7; cdr3_aa: CASSAAGGTGTREQYF; cdr3_nt: TGTGCCAGCAGCGCCGCTGGCGGGACAGGTACTAGGGAGCAGTACTTC
d_call: .; clone_size: .; v_call: TRBV13; j_call: TRBJ1-2; cdr3_aa: CASSQRDTRTYTF; cdr3_nt: TGTGCCAGCAGTCAGAGGGACACCCGCACTTACACCTTC
d_call: TRBD1; clone_size: .; v_call: TRBV5-5; j_call: TRBJ1-4; cdr3_aa: CASSPWTGNWEKLFF; cdr3_nt: TGTGCCAGCAGCCCGTGGACAGGGAATTGGGAAAAACTGTTTTTT
d_call: .; clone_size: few; v_call: TRBV6-5; j_call: TRBJ2-2; cdr3_aa: CASSPPVTGELFF; cdr3_nt: TGTGCCAGCAGTCCCCCGGTGACCGGGGAGCTGTTTTTT
d_call: .; clone_size: .; v_call: TRBV7-2; j_call: TRBJ2-1; cdr3_aa: CASSPRSLNEQFF; cdr3_nt: TGTGCCAGCAGCCCTAGATCCCTAAATGAGCAGTTCTTC
d_call: .; clone_size: .; v_call: TRBV20-1; j_call: TRBJ2-6; cdr3_aa: CSASPAGANVLTF; cdr3_nt: TGCAGTGCTAGTCCAGCTGGGGCCAACGTCCTGACTTTC
d_call: .; clone_size: .; v_call: TRBV30; j_call: TRBJ2-5; cdr3_aa: CAWIMAGQETQYF; cdr3_nt: TGTGCCTGGATTATGGCAGGACAAGAGACCCAGTACTTC
d_call: TRBD1; clone_size: once; v_call: TRBV4-1; j_call: TRBJ2-5; cdr3_aa: CASSRDRGETQYF; cdr3_nt: TGCGCCAGCAGCCGGGACAGGGGGGAGACCCAGTACTTC
d_call: TRBD1; clone_size: .; v_call: TRBV14; j_call: TRBJ1-2; cdr3_aa: CASSQTGAHYGYTF; cdr3_nt: TGTGCCAGCAGCCAGACAGGGGCTCACTATGGCTACACCTTC
d_call: TRBD2; clone_size: .; v_call: TRBV27; j_call: TRBJ2-5; cdr3_aa: CASTLESSGRKAETQYF; cdr3_nt: TGTGCCAGCACCTTGGAATCTAGCGGGAGGAAGGCAGAGACCCAGTACTTC
d_call: TRBD2; clone_size: .; v_call: TRBV2; j_call: TRBJ2-5; cdr3_aa: CASQTSGGRETQYF; cdr3_nt: TGTGCCAGCCAGACTAGCGGGGGAAGGGAGACCCAGTACTTC
d_call: TRBD1; clone_size: .; v_call: TRBV15; j_call: TRBJ1-1; cdr3_aa: CATRGRGPAFF; cdr3_nt: TGTGCCACTCGAGGCAGGGGGCCGGCTTTCTTT
d_call: .; clone_size: .; v_call: TRBV19; j_call: TRBJ1-5; cdr3_aa: CASSTTGDSNQPQHF; cdr3_nt: TGTGCCAGTAGTACGACAGGAGATAGCAATCAGCCCCAGCATTTT
d_call: TRBD2; clone_size: .; v_call: TRBV5-6; j_call: TRBJ2-3; cdr3_aa: CASSRTLAATDTQYF; cdr3_nt: TGTGCCAGCAGCAGAACCCTAGCGGCCACAGATACGCAGTATTTT
d_call: .; clone_size: .; v_call: TRBV18; j_call: TRBJ2-3; cdr3_aa: CASSPSGWRRDTQYF; cdr3_nt: TGTGCCAGCTCACCGAGCGGGTGGCGACGAGATACGCAGTATTTT
d_call: TRBD1; clone_size: .; v_call: TRBV18; j_call: TRBJ1-1; cdr3_aa: CASSPPGTGSTEAFF; cdr3_nt: TGTGCCAGCTCACCACCCGGGACAGGGAGCACTGAAGCTTTCTTT
d_call: .; clone_size: .; v_call: TRBV18; j_call: TRBJ2-1; cdr3_aa: CASSPFVENNEQFF; cdr3_nt: TGTGCCAGCTCACCATTTGTGGAGAACAATGAGCAGTTCTTC
d_call: .; clone_size: .; v_call: TRBV4-3; j_call: TRBJ2-2; cdr3_aa: CASSLRGQGGTGELFF; cdr3_nt: TGCGCCAGCAGCCTCCGAGGTCAGGGGGGCACCGGGGAGCTGTTTTTT
d_call: TRBD1; clone_size: .; v_call: TRBV7-2; j_call: TRBJ1-1; cdr3_aa: CASSSRLLDRGAEAFF; cdr3_nt: TGTGCCAGCAGCTCACGACTCCTGGACAGGGGGGCTGAAGCTTTCTTT
d_call: .; clone_size: .; v_call: TRBV3-1/TRBV3-2; j_call: TRBJ2-2; cdr3_aa: CASSPYTGELFF; cdr3_nt: TGTGCCAGCAGCCCCTACACCGGGGAGCTGTTTTTT
d_call: .; clone_size: .; v_call: TRBV30; j_call: TRBJ1-3; cdr3_aa: CAWSKWDSSGNTIYF; cdr3_nt: TGTGCCTGGAGTAAGTGGGACTCCTCTGGAAACACCATATATTTT
d_call: TRBD1; clone_size: .; v_call: TRBV7-2; j_call: TRBJ1-2; cdr3_aa: CASSLSPGGTDGYTF; cdr3_nt: TGTGCCAGCAGCTTAAGCCCAGGGGGTACGGATGGCTACACCTTC
d_call: .; clone_size: .; v_call: TRBV6-5; j_call: TRBJ1-1; cdr3_aa: CASSPRVLAEAFF; cdr3_nt: TGTGCCAGCAGTCCCCGGGTACTCGCTGAAGCTTTCTTT
d_call: .; clone_size: .; v_call: TRBV15; j_call: TRBJ2-1; cdr3_aa: CATSRAEFPVTYNEQFF; cdr3_nt: TGTGCCACCAGCAGAGCGGAGTTCCCTGTCACCTACAATGAGCAGTTCTTC
d_call: .; clone_size: .; v_call: TRBV4-3; j_call: TRBJ1-2; cdr3_aa: CASSQGTTAIFYGYTF; cdr3_nt: TGCGCCAGCAGCCAAGGCACGACAGCGATCTTCTATGGCTACACCTTC
d_call: .; clone_size: .; v_call: TRBV3-1/TRBV3-2; j_call: TRBJ1-3; cdr3_aa: CASSQEHTSSGNTIYF; cdr3_nt: TGTGCCAGCAGCCAAGAACACACCTCCTCTGGAAACACCATATATTTT
d_call: .; clone_size: .; v_call: TRBV6-5; j_call: TRBJ1-2; cdr3_aa: CATIRGGDYGYTF; cdr3_nt: TGTGCAACGATTAGGGGCGGTGACTATGGCTACACCTTC
d_call: .; clone_size: .; v_call: TRBV27; j_call: TRBJ2-7; cdr3_aa: CASSPMVTGTYEQYF; cdr3_nt: TGTGCCAGCAGTCCGATGGTCACAGGCACCTACGAGCAGTACTTC
d_call: TRBD1; clone_size: .; v_call: TRBV4-1; j_call: TRBJ1-5; cdr3_aa: CASSSTGAKNQPQHF; cdr3_nt: TGCGCCAGCAGCTCGACAGGGGCGAAAAATCAGCCCCAGCATTTT
d_call: .; clone_size: .; v_call: TRBV6-5; j_call: TRBJ2-2; cdr3_aa: CASIQGANTGELFF; cdr3_nt: TGTGCCAGCATTCAGGGCGCGAACACCGGGGAGCTGTTTTTT
d_call: .; clone_size: .; v_call: TRBV18; j_call: TRBJ1-6; cdr3_aa: CASSPEQDNSPLHF; cdr3_nt: TGTGCCAGCTCACCAGAGCAGGATAATTCACCCCTCCACTTT
d_call: TRBD1; clone_size: .; v_call: TRBV11-2; j_call: TRBJ1-3; cdr3_aa: CASSFPRDRLSGNTIYF; cdr3_nt: TGTGCCAGCAGCTTCCCCCGGGACAGACTCTCTGGAAACACCATATATTTT
d_call: .; clone_size: .; v_call: TRBV29-1; j_call: TRBJ2-1; cdr3_aa: CSVERGSGSYNEQFF; cdr3_nt: TGCAGCGTTGAAAGGGGTAGCGGTTCCTACAATGAGCAGTTCTTC
d_call: TRBD1; clone_size: .; v_call: TRBV11-1; j_call: TRBJ2-7; cdr3_aa: CASSLWTGGHEQYF; cdr3_nt: TGTGCCAGCAGCCTCTGGACAGGGGGCCACGAGCAGTACTTC
d_call: TRBD2; clone_size: .; v_call: TRBV15; j_call: TRBJ2-7; cdr3_aa: CATRLAGTYEQYF; cdr3_nt: TGTGCCACACGACTAGCGGGAACTTACGAGCAGTACTTC
d_call: .; clone_size: .; v_call: TRBV6-5; j_call: TRBJ1-5; cdr3_aa: CASGGGIQPQHF; cdr3_nt: TGTGCCAGCGGCGGGGGAATTCAGCCCCAGCATTTT
d_call: TRBD1; clone_size: .; v_call: TRBV30; j_call: TRBJ2-7; cdr3_aa: CAWSRGIVDEQYF; cdr3_nt: TGTGCCTGGAGCAGGGGGATTGTGGACGAGCAGTACTTC
d_call: .; clone_size: .; v_call: TRBV27; j_call: TRBJ2-1; cdr3_aa: CASSLGLVREEKFF; cdr3_nt: TGTGCCAGCAGTTTGGGACTCGTGCGGGAAGAAAAGTTCTTC
d_call: TRBD2; clone_size: .; v_call: TRBV6-5; j_call: TRBJ2-5; cdr3_aa: CASRTSGKETQYF; cdr3_nt: TGTGCCAGCAGGACTAGCGGGAAAGAGACCCAGTACTTC
d_call: TRBD1; clone_size: .; v_call: TRBV28; j_call: TRBJ1-4; cdr3_aa: CASRSGQGWEKLFF; cdr3_nt: TGTGCCAGCAGGTCGGGACAGGGGTGGGAAAAACTGTTTTTT
d_call: TRBD2; clone_size: .; v_call: TRBV27; j_call: TRBJ2-1; cdr3_aa: CASSPLAGAAYNEQFF; cdr3_nt: TGTGCCAGCAGTCCTCTAGCGGGGGCCGCCTACAATGAGCAGTTCTTC
d_call: .; clone_size: .; v_call: TRBV4-2; j_call: TRBJ1-1; cdr3_aa: CASSQEGWTVNTEAFF; cdr3_nt: TGTGCCAGCAGCCAAGAGGGGTGGACAGTGAACACTGAAGCTTTCTTT
d_call: TRBD1; clone_size: .; v_call: TRBV10-3; j_call: TRBJ1-2; cdr3_aa: CAISGGGQVPMLGYGYTF; cdr3_nt: TGTGCCATCAGTGGGGGGGGACAGGTTCCCATGCTTGGCTATGGCTACACCTTC
d_call: TRBD1; clone_size: once; v_call: TRBV28; j_call: TRBJ1-1; cdr3_aa: CASNPPTGLNTEAFF; cdr3_nt: TGTGCCAGCAATCCCCCGACAGGGCTCAACACTGAAGCTTTCTTT
d_call: .; clone_size: .; v_call: TRBV5-8; j_call: TRBJ1-5; cdr3_aa: CASSLYFLSNQPQHF; cdr3_nt: TGTGCCAGCAGCTTGTACTTTCTTAGCAATCAGCCCCAGCATTTT